Sequencing of this T cell receptor beta chain was carried out in a study of PD-L1 blockade in urothelial cancer listed by TCRdb under 2017. Background on the whole study: All patients started therapy around 2014 and received atezolizumab 1,200 mg intravenously every 3 weeks. About 85% of the 29 patients were males with bladder-origin urothelial cancer, and about 60% of the roughly 29 reported a prior smoking history. Patients had an ECOG performance status of 0 or 1 and had received between 0 and 3 prior chemotherapy regimens. Blood samples were analyzed at two time points: 3 weeks after treatment start (second dose) and 6 weeks after treatment start. A median of 141,255 T cells and some 90,000 unique TCRs was obtained from blood samples, and a median clonality of approximately 0.08 was observed. Somatic, immune and clinical correlates of response to PD-L1 blockade with atezolizumab in urothelial cancer were the focus of an exploratory multi-omic analysis. Pretreatment tumor samples, along with matched peripheral blood serially collected before and after atezolizumab treatment, were subjected to TCR sequencing. Durable clinical benefit was defined as a progression-free survival longer than 6 months, and TCR features were additionally tested against progression-free survival and overall survival. In the same patients, pretreatment tumors underwent whole exome sequencing and RNA sequencing in addition to TCR sequencing. Durable clinical benefit was achieved by nine patients and was not achieved by 20 patients. Some 30 patients had pretreatment blood TCR-seq, about 25 had at least one posttreatment blood collection, and about 25 had tumor TCR-seq. The paper as a whole reports these results and caveats: Improved progression-free and overall survival was found to be associated with pretreatment peripheral blood TCR clonality below the median. Because of the small sample size (n ≈ 30) and the many exploratory analyses performed, the results are intended to be regarded as hypothesis-generating. At 3 weeks after the start of treatment, tumor-associated TCR clones in peripheral blood had expanded more in patients with durable benefit (n ≈ 23, p = 0.022).

Synthetic TCR analog templates were spiked into each PCR so that absolute template abundance could be estimated from read counts. TCRbeta CDR3 regions were amplified from genomic DNA with bias-controlled V and J gene primers using the immunoSEQ assay. Sequencing of rearranged TCRbeta segments was performed at approximately 20X coverage. On the study's bioinformatics: Sequencing errors were corrected by clustering and CDR3s were annotated against IMGT to assign V, D and J genes. Downstream analyses used only productive TCRbeta rearrangements, leaving out any out-of-frame or stop-codon sequences. Clonality was computed as one minus Shannon entropy normalized by the log of the number of unique productive sequences. Fisher's exact test with Benjamini-Hochberg correction, at a threshold of adjusted p below 0.01, was used to find clones that differed between time points or between blood and tumor. Here the immuneACCESS table is served through TCRdb, limited to in-frame sequences with V and J called. Missing clones are a known gap in these copies; in checked studies unresolved V genes cover under half, and the rest lacks a known reason. V, J and clone size derive from that table, while D and trimming were established from the DNA sequence. This sample lists about 49,000 clones; 70% to 90% were detected once. The ten biggest clones cover less than 8% of the sample.

The cohort comprised 29 patients with locally advanced or metastatic urothelial carcinoma treated at Memorial Sloan Kettering on a trial protocol. Peripheral blood mononuclear cells were collected pretreatment and during treatment, with between 1 and 8 total time points obtained per patient. The Qiagen DNeasy Blood extraction kit was used to purify genomic DNA from total PBMCs and from tumor samples. Collected pretreatment and during treatment, PBMCs were isolated and stored as previously described. Per the germline V gene (reference sequence), LNHDA is the CDR1 and SQIVND is the CDR2. Trimmed from V: 7 bases; trimmed from J: 4 bases; junction bases lacking a gene match: 6. Measured from the cysteine to the phenylalanine, the CDR3 is 15 residues long. The DNA shown is the 45-base CDR3, in frame from base 1. Note on this clone: This receptor's antigen is unknown. Per-base qualities were not stored, and no clone one base away is much larger.

Here the chain combines TRBV19 and TRBJ2-1; 11 central nucleotides agree with TRBD2. This clonotype originated in a man aged 60 to 75 with urothelial cancer. The sequences come from PBMCs, collected around atezolizumab (anti-PD-L1) treatment. The CDR3 amino acid sequence is: CASNPSGGSYNEQFF. The DNA reads TGTGCCAGTAACCCTAGCGGGGGGTCGTACAATGAGCAGTTCTTC.